This T cell receptor beta chain stems from a study of cytomegalovirus exposure and HLA in healthy donors. PCR amplification relied on 60 Vbeta primers (plus 13 Jbeta primers). Profiling relied on immunoSEQ multiplex PCR, and the TCRdb table lists in-frame clones only, not all of them. Of about 130,000 clones in the sample, 80% were seen once. The V end lost 5 bases, the J end lost 0 bases, and 8 bases lay between the germline ends. The length of the CDR3 is 14 residues. CDR1 MNHEY and CDR2 SMNVEV come from the germline V gene (reference sequence). The material sequenced was PBMCs. The receptor was isolated from a woman in her thirties or forties in good health and CMV-seronegative. This chain uses TRBV27 with TRBJ1-3, with D tentatively TRBD1 (5 bases). This chain's CDR3 is CASSMTVSGNTIYF. The CDR3 nucleotides read TGTGCCAGCAGTATGACAGTCTCTGGAAACACCATATATTTT.